This T cell receptor (beta chain) was sequenced during a study of metastatic and nonmetastatic thyroid tumors (dated by TCRdb to 2020 to 2022). General notes on the study: Repertoires from peripheral blood and from tumor or nodule tissue samples of malignant and benign thyroid patients were compared. What the research found in general, with its limitations: In both blood and tumor samples, malignant tumors were reported to have significantly higher TCR beta diversity than benign nodules.

No patient had received any treatment before thyroid surgery. Patient clinical samples collected from about 2011 to 2018 were retrospectively analysed using T-cell receptor beta sequencing. The method was PCR. TCRdb names Illumina HiSeq 4000 as the instrument used. High-throughput sequencing was used to profile the TCR beta-chain CDR3 region of every patient. The authors' pipeline ran thus. Drawing on CDR3 differences between clinicopathological groups, the researchers built a classifier meant to tell apart patients with distant-metastatic papillary thyroid cancer. To measure repertoire diversity the researchers used the Shannon index, while the Morisita-Horn index served to gauge how similar the tumor and blood repertoires were. The public reads were run again by TCRdb, first through fastp at Q25 and then through MiXCR, and only productive beta chains were kept. Here the V and J calls rest on TCRdb's processing, not on the authors' analysis. Counted in this sample were 20,000 to 25,000 clones; about 14% of them appeared once. Of the sample, 35% to 45% falls within the top ten clones.

Remarks on this clone: The specificity of this receptor is unknown. Base-call qualities are not available, and no considerably larger clone is one nucleotide away.

The CDR3 holds 14 amino acids from the cysteine to the phenylalanine. The only DNA kept is the CDR3, 42 bases in frame from the first base. CDR1 MGHRA and CDR2 YSYEKL were looked up in the germline V gene. After removal of 1 base from V and 3 bases from J, the junction retains 2 bases not matched to a gene. The sequence was obtained from a female donor with papillary thyroid cancer or a benign thyroid nodule (not recorded which). Some clones in this sample may be carry-over from other donors' samples. The rearranged segments are TRBV4-1 and TRBJ2-7, and 8 junctional nucleotides match TRBD1. The source material was blood. CDR3 loop: CASSQGTGIYEQYF. The DNA sequence is as follows: TGCGCCAGCAGCCAAGGGACAGGGATCTACGAGCAGTACTTC.